This T cell receptor beta chain is drawn from a study of blood T cell repertoires in COVID-19. Study at large: Acute-phase and convalescent COVID-19 samples originated in the United States, Italy and Spain.

This CDR3 has 12 residues. The germline V and J ends were trimmed by 7 bases and 3 bases, with 10 bases remaining between them. Germline CDR1 and CDR2: MNHEY and SVGAGI. Authors' methods: Counts of nucleated cells, estimated from reference gene primer amplification, were obtained. Assay: immunoSEQ multiplex PCR; the TCRdb copy retains only in-frame clones and omits some. The D gene and trimming were derived from the DNA, and the V and J assignments and clone size from that table. The sample lists about 380,000 clones, about 90% seen once, with about 1.5% in the top ten. This study enrolled people aged roughly 18 to 89 from about 24 US geographic areas. Each recovered donor of Cohort 3 presented with two negative PCRs, clearance, or symptom resolution.

The clonotype originates from a man aged 25 to 40 who had recovered from COVID-19. Specimen: PBMCs or T cells enriched from blood (not recorded which). V gene TRBV6-5 combines with J gene TRBJ2-7; D ambiguous. As DNA, the CDR3 is TGTGCCAGCATGTTCAGATTCTACGAGCAGTACTTC. Its translation: CASMFRFYEQYF.